Listed below are T cell receptor beta chains from one sample, sequenced in a study of T cells after yellow fever vaccination. TCRdb re-derived calls from the 5' RACE reads in MiXCR, one entry per CDR3 protein. Of 300,000 or so distinct CDR3 sequences detected, 7.5% to 9% appear once; the ten largest clones hold about 3%. Material: CD4+ T cells sorted from PBMCs, obtained 5 days after the yellow fever booster vaccination. These receptors all come from a man between 18 and 29 years old who received the YFV17D yellow fever vaccine. Both conserved end residues are part of each CDR3. D genes are given only for firm matches. Where a row states a size, it is once, few, many or the class of an expanded clone; other rows omit it.

V	size	J	D	CDR3	DNA
TRBV7-3	NA	TRBJ2-1	TRBD2	CASSLRARSGGARYEQFF	TGTGCCAGCAGCTTAAGGGCCAGGAGCGGGGGGGCGAGGTATGAGCAGTTCTTC
TRBV2	NA	TRBJ2-2	NA	CASSRERNTGELFF	TGTGCCAGCAGCAGGGAGAGAAACACCGGGGAGCTGTTTTTT
TRBV30	many	TRBJ2-7	TRBD1	CAWSAGQGTYEQYF	TGTGCCTGGAGTGCCGGACAGGGTACCTACGAGCAGTACTTC
TRBV30	NA	TRBJ2-1	NA	CAWSDGGPTYNEQFF	TGTGCCTGGAGTGATGGGGGGCCGACCTACAATGAGCAGTTCTTC
TRBV7-8	few	TRBJ1-1	NA	CASSSSSGGEAFF	TGTGCCAGCAGTTCATCATCGGGGGGGGAAGCTTTCTTT
TRBV20-1	few	TRBJ2-7	TRBD1	CSAATGGGSYEQYF	TGCAGTGCCGCGACAGGGGGAGGCTCCTACGAGCAGTACTTC
TRBV5-1	many	TRBJ2-3	TRBD2	CASSSGTSGGDTQYF	TGCGCCAGCAGCTCGGGGACTAGCGGGGGGGATACGCAGTATTTT
TRBV9	few	TRBJ2-5	NA	CASSVGWGQISETQYF	TGTGCCAGCAGCGTAGGATGGGGGCAGATTTCGGAGACCCAGTACTTC
TRBV7-9	NA	TRBJ2-5	NA	CASSLGRDQGETQYF	TGTGCCAGCAGCTTAGGCCGGGACCAAGGAGAGACCCAGTACTTC
TRBV5-1	few	TRBJ1-2	NA	CASSLAARSYGYTF	TGCGCCAGCAGCTTGGCCGCGAGATCATACGGCTACACCTTC
TRBV3-1	NA	TRBJ1-6	NA	CASSLHMSPLHF	TGTGCCAGCAGCCTTCATATGTCACCCCTCCACTTT
TRBV7-9	many	TRBJ1-2	TRBD1	CASSLLGTVGQYNYGYTF	TGTGCCAGCAGCTTATTAGGGACAGTGGGCCAATATAACTATGGCTACACCTTC
TRBV20-1	few	TRBJ2-3	NA	CSAKDWISTDTQYF	TGCAGTGCCAAGGACTGGATTAGCACAGATACGCAGTATTTT
TRBV29-1	NA	TRBJ2-5	TRBD2	CSVDRLAGETQYF	TGCAGCGTTGACAGACTAGCAGGAGAGACCCAGTACTTC
TRBV4-1	many	TRBJ2-4	TRBD2	CASSQLPGGTSKNIQYF	TGCGCCAGCAGCCAACTACCCGGGGGGACGTCCAAAAACATTCAGTACTTC
TRBV12-3/TRBV12-4	few	TRBJ1-2	TRBD1	CASSVAGTDVYGYTF	TGTGCCAGCAGTGTCGCCGGGACAGATGTCTATGGCTACACCTTC
TRBV19	few	TRBJ2-1	NA	CASSRAGGGTNEQFF	TGTGCCAGTAGTCGGGCTGGGGGGGGGACAAATGAGCAGTTCTTC
TRBV6-5	many	TRBJ1-5	NA	CASSYSIPGSDSNQPQHF	TGTGCCAGCAGTTACTCGATCCCAGGGTCGGATAGCAATCAGCCCCAGCATTTT
TRBV18	NA	TRBJ2-3	NA	CASSRGRSTDTQYF	TGTGCCAGCTCACGGGGTAGGAGCACAGATACGCAGTATTTT
TRBV5-1	NA	TRBJ1-4	TRBD1	CASSLETGGQYEKLFF	TGCGCCAGCAGCTTGGAGACAGGGGGGCAGTATGAAAAACTGTTTTTT
TRBV20-1	few	TRBJ2-6	NA	CSARGGSGANVLTF	TGCAGTGCTAGGGGTGGTTCTGGGGCCAACGTCCTGACTTTC
TRBV5-1	few	TRBJ2-6	NA	CASSTTGSGANVLTF	TGCGCCAGCAGCACAACAGGGTCTGGGGCCAACGTCCTGACTTTC
TRBV12-3/TRBV12-4	NA	TRBJ1-2	TRBD1	CASFYRGGYTF	TGTGCCAGCTTCTACAGGGGTGGCTACACCTTC
TRBV20-1	few	TRBJ2-3	NA	CSATRGLSSTDTQYF	TGCAGTGCCACCCGGGGCCTCTCCAGCACAGATACGCAGTATTTT
TRBV18	NA	TRBJ1-1	NA	CASSPNPGENTEAFF	TGTGCCAGCTCACCCAACCCAGGTGAGAACACTGAAGCTTTCTTT
TRBV29-1	NA	TRBJ1-4	NA	CSVNRHRDGGEKLFF	TGCAGCGTTAACCGCCACCGGGACGGTGGAGAAAAACTGTTTTTT
TRBV29-1	NA	TRBJ2-3	TRBD2	CSVPPGLAGGDTQYF	TGCAGCGTTCCTCCGGGACTAGCGGGTGGGGATACGCAGTATTTT
TRBV6-5	few	TRBJ1-1	NA	CASSNQMNTEAFF	TGTGCCAGCAGTAACCAGATGAACACTGAAGCTTTCTTT
TRBV3-1	NA	TRBJ1-2	TRBD1	CASSKWDSPDYGYTF	TGTGCCAGCAGCAAATGGGACAGTCCGGACTATGGCTACACCTTC
TRBV2	few	TRBJ2-5	NA	CASSNRDLYF	TGTGCCAGCAGTAACAGGGACTTGTACTTC
TRBV19	few	TRBJ2-2	TRBD2	CASTKGLAGGRVTGELFF	TGTGCCAGTACCAAGGGGCTAGCGGGGGGGCGTGTCACCGGGGAGCTGTTTTTT
TRBV29-1	many	TRBJ1-4	TRBD1	CSVARDRGREKLFF	TGCAGCGTTGCCAGGGACAGGGGGCGCGAAAAACTGTTTTTT
TRBV24-1	few	TRBJ2-7	NA	CATSDSDTLARYEQYF	TGTGCCACCAGTGATTCCGACACACTCGCTCGCTACGAGCAGTACTTC
TRBV9	few	TRBJ2-5	TRBD1	CASSVLGQGGETQYF	TGTGCCAGCAGCGTCCTGGGACAGGGGGGAGAGACCCAGTACTTC
TRBV9	NA	TRBJ1-6	NA	CASSVLRGGSPLHF	TGTGCCAGCAGCGTACTGAGAGGAGGTTCACCCCTCCACTTT
TRBV21-1	few	TRBJ1-3	NA	CASSKACSSGNTIYF	TGTGCCAGCAGCAAAGCCTGCAGCTCTGGAAACACCATATATTTT
TRBV7-9	few	TRBJ1-1	NA	CASSSPPLNTEAFF	TGTGCCAGCAGCTCCCCCCCCTTGAACACTGAAGCTTTCTTT
TRBV5-1	many	TRBJ2-3	NA	CASSSRYTDTQYF	TGCGCCAGCAGCTCCCGATACACAGATACGCAGTATTTT
TRBV6-6	many	TRBJ1-1	NA	CASSYSVNRPEAFF	TGTGCCAGCAGTTACTCGGTCAATCGGCCTGAAGCTTTCTTT
TRBV6-5	many	TRBJ1-5	NA	CASSRTGNQPQHF	TGTGCCAGCAGTAGGACAGGCAATCAGCCCCAGCATTTT
TRBV20-1	NA	TRBJ2-3	NA	CSAYPTNCGFSDTQYF	TGCAGTGCTTACCCGACCAACTGCGGATTTTCAGATACGCAGTATTTT
TRBV3-1	few	TRBJ1-1	TRBD1	CASSQGQASTEAFF	TGTGCCAGCAGCCAGGGACAGGCGAGCACTGAAGCTTTCTTT
TRBV2	NA	TRBJ2-3	TRBD1	CASSLDRRRSTDTQYF	TGTGCCAGCAGTCTGGACAGGAGACGAAGCACAGATACGCAGTATTTT
TRBV18	NA	TRBJ1-1	NA	CASSPFGGYDTEAFF	TGTGCCAGCTCACCATTCGGGGGATACGACACTGAAGCTTTCTTT
TRBV7-2	NA	TRBJ2-3	TRBD2	CASSLGVSGVNTQYF	TGTGCCAGCAGCTTAGGTGTTAGCGGGGTCAATACGCAGTATTTT
TRBV6-6	many	TRBJ1-2	TRBD1	CASSAGTGGIYGYTF	TGTGCCAGCAGTGCAGGGACAGGGGGCATCTATGGCTACACCTTC
TRBV7-2	many	TRBJ2-1	NA	CASRSGGKDEQFF	TGTGCCAGCAGATCAGGGGGGAAGGATGAGCAGTTCTTC
TRBV7-2	few	TRBJ2-3	NA	CASSRRGTEGVGTQYF	TGTGCCAGCAGCAGACGGGGGACCGAGGGTGTGGGTACGCAGTATTTT
TRBV5-1	NA	TRBJ2-1	TRBD2	CASSYSPTSGSYNEQFF	TGCGCCAGCAGCTACTCTCCGACTAGCGGGAGCTACAATGAGCAGTTCTTC
TRBV12-3/TRBV12-4	few	TRBJ1-5	TRBD1	CASSTGTGSQPQHF	TGTGCCAGCAGCACCGGGACAGGGTCTCAGCCCCAGCATTTT
TRBV29-1	few	TRBJ2-3	TRBD2	CSVARAGGRDTQYF	TGCAGCGTTGCAAGAGCGGGGGGGCGAGATACGCAGTATTTT
TRBV5-1	few	TRBJ2-2	NA	CASSLDGGTNTGELFF	TGCGCCAGCAGCTTGGACGGGGGAACGAACACCGGGGAGCTGTTTTTT
TRBV6-2/TRBV6-3	NA	TRBJ1-2	NA	CASSYRRRGGGYGYTF	TGTGCCAGCAGTTACCGGCGACGCGGGGGCGGTTATGGCTACACCTTC
TRBV25-1	few	TRBJ1-2	TRBD1	CASTPTGGGGYTF	TGTGCCAGCACCCCGACAGGGGGGGGTGGCTACACCTTC
TRBV20-1	many	TRBJ1-1	NA	CSARVWGPNTEAFF	TGCAGTGCTAGAGTCTGGGGACCGAACACTGAAGCTTTCTTT
TRBV30	many	TRBJ1-2	NA	CAWSQGSSYGYTF	TGTGCCTGGAGCCAGGGGTCTTCATATGGCTACACCTTC
TRBV7-3	few	TRBJ2-1	NA	CASSLLASNYNEQFF	TGTGCCAGCAGCTTATTGGCGTCCAACTACAATGAGCAGTTCTTC